This is a list of T cell receptor beta chains from one sample in a study of identical twins. In TCRdb, the 5' RACE reads were re-called with MiXCR into one record per CDR3 protein. The sample holds 200,000 to 250,000 distinct CDR3 sequences, 6.5% to 8.5% seen once. This sample was also put to use in a study of yellow fever vaccine responses in identical twins.

Specimen: memory (CD45RO+) T cells sorted from blood. Receptors originate from a young woman in good health. The CDR3 runs from the conserved cysteine through the conserved F or W. Each record gives: CDR3 DNA, CDR3 protein, V gene, clone size, CDR3 length, D gene, J gene. A D gene is named only where the DNA matches it firmly. The size field is filled for only some rows; it gives once, few, many or a size class.

TGTGACAGCAGTTACTCTGAAGTCGGCGATCGGCAGTACTTC,CDSSYSEVGDRQYF,TRBV6-5,few,14,.,TRBJ2-7
TGTGCCAGCAGCTTCGCGGCCAGGAGCACAGATACGCAGTATTTT,CASSFAARSTDTQYF,TRBV5-5,.,15,.,TRBJ2-3
TGTGCCAGCAGGCCCACAGGGGATGCTGAAGCTTTCTTT,CASRPTGDAEAFF,TRBV6-2/TRBV6-3,.,13,TRBD1,TRBJ1-1
TGTGCCAGCAGTCAGACTGGACAGCTTAATGAAAAACTGTTTTTT,CASSQTGQLNEKLFF,TRBV2,few,15,.,TRBJ1-4
TGTGCCAGCGGTTTGGGAGCGGGCACAGATACGCAGTATTTT,CASGLGAGTDTQYF,TRBV6-5,many,14,.,TRBJ2-3
TGCGCCAGCAGCTTCTCCAGTTCGAGCTACGAGCAGTACTTC,CASSFSSSSYEQYF,TRBV5-1,many,14,.,TRBJ2-7
TGCGCCAGCAGCTTGGCCCCCGGGACAGGCGCCTACGAGCAGTACTTC,CASSLAPGTGAYEQYF,TRBV5-1,medium-sized,16,TRBD1,TRBJ2-7
TGTGCCAGCAGCTTAGTACGACAAGGGTATGGCTACACCTTC,CASSLVRQGYGYTF,TRBV7-2,.,14,.,TRBJ1-2
TGTGCCAGCAGTTACCGAATCGGGACAGGGTCCATCTATGGCTACACCTTC,CASSYRIGTGSIYGYTF,TRBV6-5,.,17,TRBD1,TRBJ1-2
TGCGCCAGCAGCTCCGGGACGTCAACCTACGAGCAGTACTTC,CASSSGTSTYEQYF,TRBV5-1,many,14,.,TRBJ2-7
TGCGCCAGCAGCCAAGATATTGGGGATACGCAGTATTTT,CASSQDIGDTQYF,TRBV4-3,many,13,.,TRBJ2-3
TGCGCCAGCAGCTTGACCCGATCAGATACGCAGTATTTT,CASSLTRSDTQYF,TRBV5-1,many,13,.,TRBJ2-3
TGCGCCAGCAGCCATACGGGACTGGGGAACACTGAAGCTTTCTTT,CASSHTGLGNTEAFF,TRBV4-1,.,15,.,TRBJ1-1
TGTGCCAGCAGCCAAGTCCGACTAGCGGGAGGGCCGTACGAGCAGTACTTC,CASSQVRLAGGPYEQYF,TRBV4-2,.,17,TRBD2,TRBJ2-7
TGCAGTGCTAGGCAGACCCTAGCCCAGCATTTT,CSARQTLAQHF,TRBV20-1,.,11,.,TRBJ1-5
TGTGCCAGCAGCCAAGATAACCCCTCCTACAATGAGCAGTTCTTC,CASSQDNPSYNEQFF,TRBV3-1,many,15,.,TRBJ2-1
TGTGCCAGCGGGTCTAGCGGGAGGTCGGCAGTCGAGACCCAGTACTTC,CASGSSGRSAVETQYF,TRBV12-3/TRBV12-4,many,16,TRBD2,TRBJ2-5
TGTGCCAGCCGCGGGACTCTTAGCTCCTACGAGCAGTACTTC,CASRGTLSSYEQYF,TRBV28,few,14,.,TRBJ2-7
TGTGCCAGCAGCTTAGGAGCGGGGGGAGTCAATGAGCAGTTCTTC,CASSLGAGGVNEQFF,TRBV7-8,few,15,TRBD2,TRBJ2-1
TGCAGTGCTAGAGGGACTAGCGGGGACGCCGCCTACGAGCAGTACTTC,CSARGTSGDAAYEQYF,TRBV20-1,.,16,TRBD2,TRBJ2-7
TGTGCCAGCAGTTACCCACAGGGAGGAGGCTACACCTTC,CASSYPQGGGYTF,TRBV28,.,13,.,TRBJ1-2
TGTGCCAGCAGCTTCCGACAGACAGGGGTGAAGACCGGGGAGCTGTTTTTT,CASSFRQTGVKTGELFF,TRBV7-2,.,17,TRBD1,TRBJ2-2
TGTGCCAGCAGCTCGGGGTTAGGCGGGGTTAGGCAGTATTTT,CASSSGLGGVRQYF,TRBV7-2,few,14,.,TRBJ2-3
TGTGCCAGCAGCTCGTATGACAGCAAAAACAATGAGCAGTTCTTC,CASSSYDSKNNEQFF,TRBV7-2,.,15,.,TRBJ2-1
TGTGCCAGCAGCTTGTGGGGCACCTTCGAAAAACTGTTTTTT,CASSLWGTFEKLFF,TRBV5-5,few,14,.,TRBJ1-4
TGTGCCAGCAGTTTCCGGGCCCCAGGATTCTTCTCTGGAAACACCATATATTTT,CASSFRAPGFFSGNTIYF,TRBV12-3/TRBV12-4,few,18,.,TRBJ1-3
TGTGCCAGCAGTCAAAGACAGGGACGGCTAGATACGCAGTATTTT,CASSQRQGRLDTQYF,TRBV28,many,15,TRBD1,TRBJ2-3
TGTGCCAGCAGCCAAGATCTCCCGGCTAGCGGATTCCACGAGCAGTACTTC,CASSQDLPASGFHEQYF,TRBV4-2,.,17,TRBD2,TRBJ2-7
TGCGCCAGCAGTGATAGCGGGAGGCCCCCCTACGAGCAGTACTTC,CASSDSGRPPYEQYF,TRBV10-1,few,15,TRBD2,TRBJ2-7
TGCGCCAGCAGCTTGGGGAGACTCGCAACTAATGAAAAACTGTTTTTT,CASSLGRLATNEKLFF,TRBV5-1,many,16,.,TRBJ1-4
TGTGCCAGCAGCGCCCGGACAGGGACAACCGGTGTGCTAGCCAAAAACATTCAGTACTTC,CASSARTGTTGVLAKNIQYF,TRBV6-2/TRBV6-3,.,20,TRBD1,TRBJ2-4
TGCAGTGCTAGTCAAGCGGGAGGGCTTAATACGCAGTATTTT,CSASQAGGLNTQYF,TRBV20-1,.,14,TRBD2,TRBJ2-3
TGCGCCAGCAGCCAAGAACCCCGGACTCCCCCGGGCGAGCAGTACTTC,CASSQEPRTPPGEQYF,TRBV4-3,many,16,.,TRBJ2-7
TGTGCCATCAGCCAGACAGGGACTCTCACAGATACGCAGTATTTT,CAISQTGTLTDTQYF,TRBV10-3,many,15,.,TRBJ2-3
TGTGCCAGCAGCCAAGTTGACACCACCGGGGAGCTGTTTTTT,CASSQVDTTGELFF,TRBV3-1,.,14,.,TRBJ2-2
TGTGCCAGCAGAGGTAGGGTGGGCTCCTACAATGAGCAGTTCTTC,CASRGRVGSYNEQFF,TRBV12-3/TRBV12-4,many,15,.,TRBJ2-1
TGTGCCAGCAGGGGAAGACAGGGGAGTTCACCCCTCCACTTT,CASRGRQGSSPLHF,TRBV6-1,many,14,TRBD1,TRBJ1-6
TGTGCCAGCAGCCGCTGGGACTTCCAAGAGACCCAGTACTTC,CASSRWDFQETQYF,TRBV3-1,.,14,.,TRBJ2-5
TGTGCCAGCAGTTTTTGGGGAGGAGGCACAGATACGCAGTATTTT,CASSFWGGGTDTQYF,TRBV27,.,15,.,TRBJ2-3
TGCGCCAGCAGCCGGACTACCTCCTACAATGAGCAGTTCTTC,CASSRTTSYNEQFF,TRBV4-1,few,14,.,TRBJ2-1
TGTGCCAGCAGTTCTGGGAATAGCGGCTACGAGCAGTACTTC,CASSSGNSGYEQYF,TRBV6-5,few,14,.,TRBJ2-7
TGCGCCAGCAGCGCGGAGGGCAACAATCAGCCCCAGCATTTT,CASSAEGNNQPQHF,TRBV5-1,.,14,.,TRBJ1-5
TGTGCCAGTAAATCGACCCAGTACTTC,CASKSTQYF,TRBV19,few,9,.,TRBJ2-5
TGTGCCAGCAGCTCACAGGGTGGGGCAACTAATGAAAAACTGTTTTTT,CASSSQGGATNEKLFF,TRBV7-9,many,16,.,TRBJ1-4
TGTGCCAGCAGTTCGCCTGGCGCTACTGGAAACACCATATATTTT,CASSSPGATGNTIYF,TRBV28,many,15,.,TRBJ1-3
TGCGCCAGCAGTCCCCACGACGGGGCCTCCTACAATGAGCAGTTCTTC,CASSPHDGASYNEQFF,TRBV23-1,.,16,.,TRBJ2-1
TGTGCCAGCACCCAGGAAGCGGGGGGACACAATGAGCAGTTCTTC,CASTQEAGGHNEQFF,TRBV12-3/TRBV12-4,many,15,TRBD2,TRBJ2-1
TGTGCCAGCAGTTTGCCGGGTGGCGGTAACCCGATCTTC,CASSLPGGGNPIF,TRBV28,many,13,.,TRBJ2-7
TGCGCCAGCCAAGCCCTACAGGGGTCCCGCGGCTACACCTTC,CASQALQGSRGYTF,TRBV5-1,few,14,TRBD1,TRBJ1-2
TGTGCCAGCAGCTTAGGATCGGTAGGGACAGATACGCAGTATTTT,CASSLGSVGTDTQYF,TRBV7-2,few,15,.,TRBJ2-3
TGTGCCAGCAGTTTATTTCAGGGCTCCTATAATTCACCCCTCCACTTT,CASSLFQGSYNSPLHF,TRBV28,few,16,.,TRBJ1-6
TGTGCCAGCAGCGTAGACCCAGTGGCGGGGGGCACAGATACGCAGTATTTT,CASSVDPVAGGTDTQYF,TRBV9,many,17,TRBD2,TRBJ2-3
TGTGCCAGCAGTGCCGTCGTCGACGGGGGGATCTATGGCTACACCTTC,CASSAVVDGGIYGYTF,TRBV6-2/TRBV6-3,.,16,.,TRBJ1-2
TGTGCCAGCACCCCGGTGGGGGCAAGCTCTGGGGCCAACGTCCTGACTTTC,CASTPVGASSGANVLTF,TRBV28,.,17,.,TRBJ2-6
TGTGCCAGCAGCTTATACGCGGGCCCCTCCTACGAGCAGTACTTC,CASSLYAGPSYEQYF,TRBV7-2,few,15,.,TRBJ2-7